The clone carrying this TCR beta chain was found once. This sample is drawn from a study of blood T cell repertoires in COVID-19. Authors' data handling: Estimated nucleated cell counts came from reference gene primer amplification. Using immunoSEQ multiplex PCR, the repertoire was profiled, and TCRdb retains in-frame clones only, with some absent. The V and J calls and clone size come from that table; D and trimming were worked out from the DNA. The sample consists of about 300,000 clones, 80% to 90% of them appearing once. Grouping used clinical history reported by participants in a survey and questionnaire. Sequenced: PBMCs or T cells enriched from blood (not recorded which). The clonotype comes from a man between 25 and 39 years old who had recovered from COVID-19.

The CDR3 nucleotides read TGTGCCAGCAGCTTAGCGGTATTGCAAGGGGGCTATGGCTACACCTTC. Protein sequence: CASSLAVLQGGYGYTF. The rearrangement joins TRBV7-9 to TRBJ1-2; D perhaps matches TRBD1 (6 bases). The ends were cut back, 0 bases at V and 4 bases at J, with 15 bases in the middle. This CDR3 has 16 residues. Germline assignment: CDR1 SEHNR and CDR2 FQNEAQ (reference sequence).